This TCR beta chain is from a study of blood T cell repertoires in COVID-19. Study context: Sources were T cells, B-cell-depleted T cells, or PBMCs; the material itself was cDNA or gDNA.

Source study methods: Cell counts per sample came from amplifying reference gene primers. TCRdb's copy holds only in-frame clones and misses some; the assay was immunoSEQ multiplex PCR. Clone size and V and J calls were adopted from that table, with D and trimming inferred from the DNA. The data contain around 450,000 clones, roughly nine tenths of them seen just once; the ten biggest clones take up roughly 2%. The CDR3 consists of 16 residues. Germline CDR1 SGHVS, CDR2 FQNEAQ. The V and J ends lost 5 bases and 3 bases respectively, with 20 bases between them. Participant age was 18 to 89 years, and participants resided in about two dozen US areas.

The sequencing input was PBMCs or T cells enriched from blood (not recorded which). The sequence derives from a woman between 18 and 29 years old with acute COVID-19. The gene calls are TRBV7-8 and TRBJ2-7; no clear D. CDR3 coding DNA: TGTGCCAGCAGCCCAGCTGACTCCGATATCTTCTACGAGCAGTACTTC. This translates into CASSPADSDIFYEQYF.